Below, 31 T cell receptor beta chains from the same sample are listed, as sequenced in a study of cytomegalovirus exposure and HLA in healthy donors. The primer mix had 60 Vbeta and 13 Jbeta primers. The method was immunoSEQ multiplex PCR; TCRdb's version includes in-frame clones alone and lacks a portion of them. The repertoire holds about 110,000 clones, with approximately 71% as singletons. What was sequenced was PBMCs. The receptor source for this set is a man in his forties in good health and CMV-seronegative.

This sequence joins TRBV21-1 and TRBJ1-6; the table's D call, TRBD1, was not checked against the DNA. TRBV21-1 is a recognized pseudogene. The CDR3 extends over 17 amino acids. The CDR3 coding sequence is TGTGCCAGCAGCAAGCGTCCCGGGACAGGGAAAAATTCACCCCTCCACTTT. The encoded protein is CASSKRPGTGKNSPLHF.

This chain uses TRBV12-5 with TRBJ1-2; D not resolved. Germline loops: CDR1 LGHNT, CDR2 FRNRAP. The V end was cut by 1 base, the J end by 7 bases, with 13 bases between. This CDR3 is 14 amino acids long. The CDR3 bases are TGTGCTAGTGGTTTGGGGCAGGCCTCCGGTGGCTACACCTTC. Translated, it gives CASGLGQASGGYTF. Full variable domain (remainder filled in from reference TRBV12-5 and TRBJ1-2): DARVTQTPRHKVTEMGQEVTMRCQPILGHNTVFWYRQTMMQGLELLAYFRNRAPLDDSGMPKDRFSAEMPDATLATLKIQPSEPRDSAVYFCASGLGQASGGYTFGSGTRLTVV.

This chain uses TRBV7-2 with TRBJ1-1; tentative D call: TRBD1 (6 bases). This CDR3 has 16 amino acids. Germline V gene sequence: CDR1 SGHTA, CDR2 FQGNSA. The germline V and J ends were trimmed by 5 bases and 4 bases, with 20 bases remaining between them. CDR3 sequence (DNA): TGTGCCAGCAGCCCCGAAGGTCGGGGGGCGGGCACTGAAGCTTTCTTT. Amino acid sequence: CASSPEGRGAGTEAFF.

This sequence joins TRBV12-5 and TRBJ1-1; weak D call: TRBD1 (6 bases). The V gene lost 6 bases and the J gene lost 0 bases, with 11 bases spanning the gap. The V gene's germline CDR1 is LGHNT and CDR2 FRNRAP. The CDR3 sequence is 14 residues long. CDR3 residues: CASGRAGVNTEAFF. The CDR3 DNA follows: TGTGCTAGTGGGCGGGCAGGGGTGAACACTGAAGCTTTCTTT.

V and J are TRBV6-6 and TRBJ2-4, with a possible D match to TRBD2 (6 bases). The CDR3 runs to 13 residues. Germline CDR1 MNHNY, CDR2 SVGAGI (reference sequence). Trimming removed 5 bases from V and 7 bases from J, with 12 bases in between. The CDR3 region is CASSTLGGNIQYF. Here the CDR3 DNA reads TGTGCCAGCAGTACCCTTGGAGGGAACATTCAGTACTTC.

The DNA of the CDR3 is TGTGCCAGCAGCTTATATGGAGTGGGGCTCTACAATGAGCAGTTCTTC. The encoded protein is CASSLYGVGLYNEQFF. This rearrangement joins TRBV7-2 to TRBJ2-1, with D perhaps TRBD1 (5 bases). The V gene lost 2 bases and the J gene lost 3 bases, with 14 bases spanning the gap. CDR3 size: 16 residues. CDR1 and CDR2 from the germline V gene are SGHTA and FQGNSA.

The V gene is TRBV5-1, the J gene TRBJ2-5; unclear D gene. The V end lost 0 bases, the J end lost 5 bases, and 8 bases lay between the germline ends. CDR1 SGHRS and CDR2 YFSETQ come from the germline V gene. This CDR3 spans 13 amino acids. CDR3 region: CASSLGQTETQYF. DNA for the CDR3: TGCGCCAGCAGCTTGGGACAAACGGAGACCCAGTACTTC.

The genes are TRBV7-6 and TRBJ2-1, with TRBD2 matching 9 bases. V lost 5 bases and J lost 2; bases outside the gene matches: 4. The CDR3 totals 15 residues. Germline V gene lookup returns CDR1 SGHVS and CDR2 FNYEAQ. CDR3 sequence reads: CASSAAGGAYNEQFF. DNA for the CDR3: TGTGCCAGCAGCGCAGCGGGGGGCGCCTACAATGAGCAGTTCTTC.

The rearrangement joins TRBV15 to TRBJ2-1, with D unresolved. The CDR3 runs to 15 residues. With 4 bases removed from V and 8 bases from J, the gap between germline ends came to 18 bases. Germline CDR1 reads LNHNV; CDR2 reads YYDKDF (reference sequence). CDR3 coding DNA: TGTGCCACCAGCACTTTTAAACAGTTGTACGATGAGCAGTTCTTC. It is translated as CATSTFKQLYDEQFF.

The gene calls are TRBV5-6 and TRBJ2-7; 9 bases agree with TRBD1. Germline lookup yields CDR1 SGHDT and CDR2 YYEEEE. CDR3 length: 14 amino acids. V trimming: 6 bases; J trimming: 5 bases; junction bases outside the gene matches: 9. Here the CDR3 DNA reads TGTGCCAGCACCTTACAGGGGGCGAACAACGAGCAGTACTTC. The encoded protein is CASTLQGANNEQYF.

In this sample, this clone turned up a few times. V gene TRBV6-5 combines with J gene TRBJ1-6; D remains unclear. With 0 bases removed from V and 0 bases from J, the gap between germline ends came to 6 bases. Per germline, CDR1 MNHEY and CDR2 SVGAGI. The CDR3 is 16 amino acids. The CDR3: CASSYSQRSYNSPLHF. For the CDR3, the DNA is TGTGCCAGCAGTTACTCGCAGCGCTCCTATAATTCACCCCTCCACTTT.

This chain joins TRBV7-9 and TRBJ2-1; a weak D match, TRBD1 (6 bases). The CDR3 loop spans 17 amino acids. From germline, CDR1 is SEHNR and CDR2 FQNEAQ (reference sequence). The V end lost 5 bases, the J end lost 1 base, and 18 bases lay between the germline ends. CDR3 region: CASSTQTDRRSYNEQFF. The CDR3, as DNA: TGTGCCAGCAGCACTCAGACCGACAGGCGTTCCTACAATGAGCAGTTCTTC.

As for this clone: The junction departs from the called germline gene at one end, perhaps through a read error. This chain connects TRBV5-1 to TRBJ2-3; D may correspond to TRBD1 or TRBD2 (6 bases each). This CDR3 is built from 16 residues. CDR1 is SGHRS and CDR2 is YFSETQ in the germline V gene. The CDR3 DNA reads as TGCGCCTGCAGCTTGGGGGGCCGAACTAGCACAGATACGCAGTATTTT. This codes for CACSLGGRTSTDTQYF.

This clone was observed a handful of times. The chain uses TRBV5-5 and TRBJ1-1; perhaps TRBD1 as D (6 bases). The CDR3 consists of 14 residues. V lost 2 bases and J 1 base, leaving 9 bases between the germline ends. Looked up from germline, CDR1 is SGHKS and CDR2 is YYEKEE (reference sequence). The CDR3 reads CASSFRRGNTEAFF. In nucleotides, the CDR3 is TGTGCCAGCAGCTTTCGCAGGGGGAACACTGAAGCTTTCTTT.

CDR3 nucleotides: TGTGCCAGCAGTCAACCGGGGGGAGCTAATGAAAAACTGTTTTTT. This encodes CASSQPGGANEKLFF. This sequence joins TRBV27 and TRBJ1-4; a weak D match, TRBD1 (5 bases). The germline gives CDR1 MNHEY, CDR2 SMNVEV (reference sequence). Trimming pared 5 bases from V and 3 bases from J, leaving 13 bases between. The CDR3 runs 15 residues.

This chain links TRBV18 with TRBJ1-6, with D hard to call. Deletions cut 3 bases from V and 3 bases from J, with 6 bases between. There are 14 residues in the CDR3. CDR1 is KGHSH and CDR2 is LQKENI in the germline V gene. The DNA for the CDR3 is TGTGCCAGCTCACCTAGAGACTATAATTCACCCCTCCACTTT. Translation gives CASSPRDYNSPLHF.

Details on this clone: In the same sample, other DNA sequences code for this CDR3. The V call is TRBV27, the J call TRBJ2-7; D may be TRBD1 (6 bases). Germline-derived CDR1 and CDR2 are MNHEY and SMNVEV (reference sequence). This CDR3 has 12 residues. Trimming pared 4 bases from V and 4 bases from J, leaving 8 bases between. CDR3 nucleotide sequence: TGTGCCAGCAGTTCTCAGGGGTACGAGCAGTACTTC. Translated, it gives CASSSQGYEQYF.

The chain uses TRBV21-1 and TRBJ2-7; TRBD1 is taken as the D call from the table, unchecked against the DNA. TRBV21-1 is a recognized pseudogene. The CDR3 extends over 15 amino acids. This CDR3 is CASSFRTGIRYEQYF. The CDR3 bases are TGTGCCAGCAGCTTCCGGACAGGGATTAGATACGAGCAGTACTTC.

This clone appeared a few times. This chain joins TRBV2 and TRBJ2-7, with 9 bases that match TRBD1. This CDR3 has 14 residues. Trimming cost V 9 bases and J 2 bases; bases outside gene matches: 8. Germline V gene sequence: CDR1 SNHLY, CDR2 FYNNEI. For the CDR3, the DNA is TGTGCCAGTCTGAGGGGGACAGGGACCTACGAGCAGTACTTC. This codes for CASLRGTGTYEQYF.

The rearrangement links TRBV4-1 to TRBJ2-7; D is perhaps TRBD1 (6 bases). Germline CDR1 MGHRA, CDR2 YSYEKL. Trimming took 4 bases from V and 6 from J, leaving 13 bases between them. This CDR3 spans 13 amino acids. The CDR3, as DNA: TGCGCCAGCAGCCCCGGAACAGGGATCGAGCAGTACTTC. The encoded protein is CASSPGTGIEQYF.

The V and J genes are TRBV10-3 and TRBJ1-1; D unresolved. The CDR3 has 12 amino acids. V gave up 6 bases and J gave up 0 bases, with 5 bases separating them. CDR1 ENHRY and CDR2 SYGVKD come from the germline V gene. The DNA for the CDR3 is TGTGCCATCAGAGACATGAACACTGAAGCTTTCTTT. Translation: CAIRDMNTEAFF.

The V and J genes are TRBV18 and TRBJ2-2; D is uncertain. Germline V gives CDR1 KGHSH, CDR2 LQKENI. Trimming cost V 5 bases and J 5 bases, with 12 bases left between them. This CDR3 comprises 14 residues. The CDR3 sequence: CASSSASGTGELFF. The CDR3 region has the DNA TGTGCCAGCTCAAGTGCTAGTGGGACCGGGGAGCTGTTTTTT.

For this clone: The sample carries other DNA sequences with the same CDR3. The chain couples TRBV19 to TRBJ2-3, with TRBD2 identical over 10 bases. The germline gives CDR1 LNHDA, CDR2 SQIVND (reference sequence). The CDR3 spans 13 residues. The DNA of the CDR3 is TGTGCATCTAGCGGGGGAAGCACAGATACGCAGTATTTT. Residues: CASSGGSTDTQYF.

V is TRBV5-1 and J is TRBJ2-3; 7 bases fit TRBD1. Looked up from germline, CDR1 is SGHRS and CDR2 is YFSETQ. The CDR3 sequence is 17 residues long. With V trimmed by 0 bases and J by 2 bases, 9 bases remained unmatched. The CDR3 protein is CASSLATVRGTTDTQYF. CDR3 nucleotides: TGCGCCAGCAGCTTGGCCACGGTCAGGGGGACCACAGATACGCAGTATTTT.

This clone is a singleton in its sample. V and J are TRBV28 and TRBJ1-2, with D possibly matching TRBD1 (5 bases). Per germline, CDR1 MDHEN and CDR2 SYDVKM. The CDR3 loop spans 13 amino acids. Trimming took off 11 bases at V and 8 bases at J, with 21 bases between the two ends. The CDR3 coding sequence is TGTGCCGCCAGTCAGGGTTTTTCTAAGGGCTACACCTTC. Protein product: CAASQGFSKGYTF.

This clone appeared a few times. CDR3 in DNA: TGTGCCAGCAGCCGCAGGGGTAGCAATCAGCCCCAGCATTTT. Its protein is CASSRRGSNQPQHF. The rearrangement joins TRBV5-6 to TRBJ1-5; TRBD1 is a possible D gene (6 bases). This CDR3 spans 14 amino acids. Per germline, CDR1 SGHDT and CDR2 YYEEEE. V lost 4 bases and J 0 bases, leaving 8 bases between the germline ends. Full variable domain (rest looked up from reference TRBV5-6 and TRBJ1-5): DAGVTQSPTHLIKTRGQQVTLRCSPKSGHDTVSWYQQALGQGPQFIFQYYEEEERQRGNFPDRFSGHQFPNYSSELNVNALLLGDSALYLCASSRRGSNQPQHFGDGTRLSIL.

The J gene is TRBJ1-4, the V gene TRBV19; D may be TRBD1 (6 bases). The CDR3 has 16 amino acids. V lost 0 bases to trimming and J lost 8 bases, with 16 bases between them. Germline V gene sequence: CDR1 LNHDA, CDR2 SQIVND (reference sequence). The CDR3 DNA is TGTGCCAGTAGTATAGATCGGAGGCAGGGGATCGAAAAACTGTTTTTT. This translates into CASSIDRRQGIEKLFF.

This chain links TRBV7-2 with TRBJ1-1; D ambiguous. CDR3 length: 13 amino acids. V lost 4 bases to trimming and J lost 3 bases, with 9 bases between them. Germline lookup yields CDR1 SGHTA and CDR2 FQGNSA. Here the CDR3 reads CASSWREDTEAFF. In DNA form, the CDR3 reads TGTGCCAGCAGCTGGCGGGAGGACACTGAAGCTTTCTTT.

This clone has just one count. This rearrangement joins TRBV7-3 to TRBJ2-5, with 8 positions matching TRBD2. This CDR3 comprises 16 residues. With 5 bases clipped from V and 1 base from J, the junction kept 9 bases outside the gene matches. In germline, CDR1 is SGHTA, CDR2 FQGTGA. The CDR3 DNA reads TGTGCCAGCAGCGCGGTAGGGGCGGGGGGCCAAGAGACCCAGTACTTC. Protein sequence: CASSAVGAGGQETQYF.

This sequence joins TRBV15 and TRBJ2-5; no definite D call. This CDR3 contains 12 residues. Germline V gene data show CDR1 as LNHNV and CDR2 as YYDKDF (reference sequence). Trimming took off 0 bases at V and 5 bases at J, with 4 bases between the two ends. The CDR3: CATSRDMETQYF. In nucleotides, the CDR3 is TGTGCCACCAGCAGAGATATGGAGACCCAGTACTTC.

V is TRBV10-3 and J is TRBJ1-1; D is possibly TRBD1 (5 bases). Deletions cut 6 bases from V and 7 bases from J, with 9 bases between. Germline V gene data show CDR1 as ENHRY and CDR2 as SYGVKD. CDR3 length equals 11 residues. Here the CDR3 reads CAIRGDGEAFF. CDR3 in DNA: TGTGCCATCAGAGGGGATGGTGAAGCTTTCTTT.